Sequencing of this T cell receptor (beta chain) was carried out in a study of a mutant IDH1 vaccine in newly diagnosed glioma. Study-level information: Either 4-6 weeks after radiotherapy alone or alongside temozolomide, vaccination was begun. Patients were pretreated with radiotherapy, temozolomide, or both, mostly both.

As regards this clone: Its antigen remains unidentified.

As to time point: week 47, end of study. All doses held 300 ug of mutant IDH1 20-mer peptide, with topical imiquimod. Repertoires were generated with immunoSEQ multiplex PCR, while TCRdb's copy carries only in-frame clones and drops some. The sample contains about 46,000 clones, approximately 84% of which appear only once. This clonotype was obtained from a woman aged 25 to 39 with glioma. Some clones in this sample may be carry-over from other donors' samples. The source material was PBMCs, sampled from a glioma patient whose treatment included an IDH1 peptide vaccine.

The chain's CDR3 is CATASTGLPNEQYF. For the CDR3, the DNA is TGTGCCACCGCGTCCACGGGACTTCCCAACGAGCAGTACTTC. The V call is TRBV6-5, the J call TRBJ2-7; D might be TRBD2 (6 bases). Trimming took off 10 bases at V and 5 bases at J, with 21 bases between the two ends. Germline CDR1 MNHEY, CDR2 SVGAGI. The CDR3 spans 14 residues.